The 22 T cell receptor beta chains in this list originate from one sample, sequenced in a study of cytomegalovirus exposure and HLA in healthy donors. PCR employed 60 Vbeta and 13 Jbeta primers. Profiling relied on immunoSEQ multiplex PCR, and the TCRdb table lists in-frame clones only, not all of them. The data contain 200,000 to 250,000 clones, approximately 85% of them seen just once; the ten biggest clones take up about 0.25%. Sequenced sample: PBMCs. Receptors were obtained from a girl aged 2 to 10 in good health and CMV-seronegative.

As concerns this clone: Since the CDR3 does not end with the conserved phenylalanine or tryptophan, this likely comes from a read error. The V and J genes are TRBV7-8 and TRBJ1-1, with D possibly matching TRBD1 (6 bases). Per germline, CDR1 SGHVS and CDR2 FQNEAQ. Trimming shortened V by 5 bases and J by 3 bases, and 13 bases separated the two germline ends. CDR3 length: 14 amino acids. The CDR3 coding sequence is TGTGCCAGCAGCCAGACAGGACTAGACACTGAAGCTTTCCTT. Translation: CASSQTGLDTEAFL.

The chain joins TRBV7-6 to TRBJ2-5; 12 bases fit TRBD2. Per the germline V gene, CDR1 is SGHVS and CDR2 is FNYEAQ. The CDR3 length is 15 residues. V lost 2 bases and J lost 4; bases outside the gene matches: 2. CDR3 residues: CASSLPSGGVETQYF. CDR3 sequence (DNA): TGTGCCAGCAGCTTACCTAGCGGGGGGGTAGAGACCCAGTACTTC.

The table lists this clone with a few counts. This chain joins TRBV7-7 and TRBJ2-2; D may be TRBD1 (6 bases). CDR1 SSHAT and CDR2 FNYEAQ come from the germline V gene (reference sequence). V was clipped by 4 bases and J by 6 bases, with 9 bases between them. The CDR3 consists of 13 residues. CDR3 sequence: CASSYRDAGELFF. The CDR3 DNA reads as TGTGCCAGCAGCTACAGGGATGCCGGGGAGCTGTTTTTT.

The rearrangement joins TRBV29-1 to TRBJ2-7, with 11 nucleotides matching TRBD2. The CDR3 is 15 amino acids. The ends lost 6 bases at V and 4 bases at J; junction bases unmatched: 11. Germline values: CDR1 SQVTM, CDR2 ANQGSEA. The DNA for the CDR3 is TGCAGCGTAATCCCTGATAGCGGGGGGGTATACGAGCAGTACTTC. This sequence encodes CSVIPDSGGVYEQYF.

The chain links TRBV6-4 to TRBJ2-7; TRBD1 matches 7 bases. The CDR3 contains 15 residues. The ends lost 9 bases at V and 4 bases at J; junction bases unmatched: 15. The germline V gene has CDR1 MRHNA and CDR2 SNTAGT. The CDR3 bases are TGTGCCAGTGCGCCAGCCGCCGCAGGGGGATACGAGCAGTACTTC. Translated: CASAPAAAGGYEQYF.

The chain carries TRBV5-4 and TRBJ1-2; 7 nucleotides agree with TRBD1. V lost 6 bases, J lost 0 bases, and 5 bases stayed unmatched. In germline, CDR1 is SGHNT, CDR2 YYREEE (reference sequence). The CDR3 loop spans 14 amino acids. CDR3 DNA sequence: TGTGCCAGCACGCGGACAGGTACTAACTATGGCTACACCTTC. The encoded protein is CASTRTGTNYGYTF. The variable domain in full, with the rest retrieved from reference TRBV5-4 and TRBJ1-2, is ETGVTQSPTHLIKTRGQQVTLRCSSQSGHNTVSWYQQALGQGPQFIFQYYREEENGRGNFPPRFSGLQFPNYSSELNVNALELDDSALYLCASTRTGTNYGYTFGSGTRLTVV.

V usage is TRBV19 and J usage is TRBJ1-3; no definite D call. CDR3 length: 13 amino acids. V lost 5 bases and J 2 bases, leaving 7 bases between the germline ends. Germline V CDR1 and CDR2: LNHDA, SQIVND (reference sequence). The CDR3 region is CASSLGPGNTIYF. In nucleotides, the CDR3 is TGTGCCAGTAGTCTAGGGCCTGGAAACACCATATATTTT.

With respect to this clone: The junction departs from germline at one end; a sequencing error may be responsible. This sequence joins TRBV7-7 and TRBJ2-1; D is perhaps TRBD2 (6 bases). CDR1 SSHAT and CDR2 FNYEAQ come from the germline V gene (reference sequence). The CDR3 contains 15 residues. The CDR3 sequence: CASSLGRGTYNEQLF. The CDR3 DNA reads as TGTGCCAGCAGCTTAGGGCGGGGTACCTACAATGAGCAGCTCTTC.

The chain employs TRBV28 and TRBJ2-3, with 7 bases lining up with TRBD2. The CDR3 covers 16 residues. V was clipped by 10 bases and J by 4 bases; unmatched bases: 17. Germline-derived CDR1 and CDR2 are MDHEN and SYDVKM. The CDR3 nucleotides read TGTGCCATCCTAATACCCGGGGACGGGGGGTCAGATACGCAGTATTTT. This encodes CAILIPGDGGSDTQYF. The whole variable domain, filled in from reference TRBV28 and TRBJ2-3, reads DVKVTQSSRYLVKRTGEKVFLECVQDMDHENMFWYRQDPGLGLRLIYFSYDVKMKEKGDIPEGYSVSREKKERFSLILESASTNQTSMYLCAILIPGDGGSDTQYFGPGTRLTVL.

This sequence joins TRBV6-1 and TRBJ1-1; weak D call: TRBD1 (6 bases). The CDR3 covers 13 residues. CDR1 and CDR2 (germline): MNHNS, SASEGT. Trimming cost V 5 bases and J 4 bases, with 11 bases left between them. The CDR3 region has the DNA TGTGCCAGCAGTTCAGGGGTTGTCACTGAAGCTTTCTTT. This sequence encodes CASSSGVVTEAFF.

This clone has more than one count but fewer than ten. The chain combines TRBV2 with TRBJ1-1; D is perhaps TRBD1 (6 bases). The CDR3 has 15 amino acids. The germline V gene has CDR1 SNHLY and CDR2 FYNNEI. The V gene lost 3 bases and the J gene lost 1 base, with 12 bases spanning the gap. The DNA of the CDR3 is TGTGCCAGCAGTGATGGGGGAGGGGGGAACACTGAAGCTTTCTTT. Encoded protein: CASSDGGGGNTEAFF.

This clone was detected once. The gene calls are TRBV27 and TRBJ1-1, with D maybe TRBD1 (6 bases). Between the trimmed V and J ends, which lost 2 bases and 1 base, there was a span of 20 bases. This CDR3 contains 18 residues. Germline-derived CDR1 and CDR2 are MNHEY and SMNVEV (reference sequence). CDR3 protein: CASSLPLRDKQSNTEAFF. CDR3 DNA sequence: TGTGCCAGCAGTTTACCGCTCCGGGACAAACAGTCGAACACTGAAGCTTTCTTT.

The chain carries TRBV13 and TRBJ2-1; TRBD2 agrees at 10 bases. V shed 6 bases and J 4 bases; nucleotides not matched to a gene: 9. The CDR3 is 16 residues long. CDR1 and CDR2 (germline): PRHDT, FYEKMQ (reference sequence). The CDR3 coding sequence is TGTGCCAGCAGTTCTCAACTAGCGGGACTTTACAATGAGCAGTTCTTC. Translation: CASSSQLAGLYNEQFF.

CDR3 sequence reads: CASRLRHRGVSTNEKLFF. The CDR3 DNA follows: TGCGCCAGCAGACTCCGGCACAGGGGTGTGTCAACTAATGAAAAACTGTTTTTT. The chain links TRBV23-1 to TRBJ1-4; TRBD1 agrees at 7 bases. TRBV23-1 belongs to the ORF category, with a function that is uncertain. The J segment lost 0 bases and the V segment lost 6 bases, leaving 13 bases of the junction unmatched. The CDR3 totals 18 residues.

The V and J genes are TRBV6-5 and TRBJ2-1; 7 bases match TRBD1. The CDR3 runs 14 residues. Germline CDR1 reads MNHEY; CDR2 reads SVGAGI. The trim removed 5 bases at V and 2 bases at J, leaving 3 bases unmatched. Here the CDR3 DNA reads TGTGCCAGCAGTGAGGACAGGACCTACAATGAGCAGTTCTTC. Translated, it gives CASSEDRTYNEQFF.

The chain employs TRBV6-5 and TRBJ2-1, with TRBD2 identical over 7 bases. Germline CDR1 and CDR2: MNHEY and SVGAGI. V trimming: 0 bases; J trimming: 0 bases; junction bases outside the gene matches: 2. The CDR3 is 16 residues long. The CDR3 sequence: CASSYSWGGSYNEQFF. CDR3 coding DNA: TGTGCCAGCAGTTACTCGTGGGGGGGCTCCTACAATGAGCAGTTCTTC.

This chain's CDR3 is CASSYRGTYEQYF. The CDR3 region has the DNA TGTGCCAGCAGTTACAGGGGTACCTACGAGCAGTACTTC. This chain connects TRBV27 to TRBJ2-7, with 7 nucleotides matching TRBD1. The CDR3 consists of 13 residues. Per germline, CDR1 MNHEY and CDR2 SMNVEV (reference sequence). The ends lost 4 bases at V and 2 bases at J; junction bases unmatched: 2.

On this clone itself: The junction differs from germline at one of its ends, possibly a read error. V is TRBV2 and J is TRBJ1-3; 9 bases fit TRBD1. In germline, CDR1 is SNHLY, CDR2 FYNNEI. This CDR3 is built from 11 residues. CDR3 DNA: TGTGCCAGCAGTCCTCCCGGGACAGGGTGGTTT. Encoded protein: CASSPPGTGWF.

The chain carries TRBV2 and TRBJ2-3; 7 nucleotides agree with TRBD1. CDR3 length: 14 amino acids. CDR1 and CDR2 (germline): SNHLY, FYNNEI. V lost 7 bases, J lost 2 bases, and 6 bases stayed unmatched. Here the CDR3 DNA reads TGTGCCAGCATACGCGACAGGGCCACAGATACGCAGTATTTT. It codes for CASIRDRATDTQYF.

The chain employs TRBV6-5 and TRBJ2-7, with 9 bases aligning to TRBD2. The ends lost 0 bases at V and 2 bases at J; junction bases unmatched: 2. The CDR3 loop spans 15 amino acids. Per germline, CDR1 MNHEY and CDR2 SVGAGI. The CDR3 DNA sequence: TGTGCCAGCAGTTACTCTAGCGGGAGTGCCTACGAGCAGTACTTC. Its protein product is CASSYSSGSAYEQYF.

The J gene is TRBJ2-7, the V gene TRBV2; D call uncertain. There are 10 residues in the CDR3. The V and J ends lost 11 bases and 7 bases respectively, with 12 bases between them. Per germline, CDR1 SNHLY and CDR2 FYNNEI. The CDR3 DNA reads as TGTGCCGTCTATAACCCGGAGCAGTACTTC. This sequence encodes CAVYNPEQYF. The full variable domain, completed using reference TRBV2 and TRBJ2-7, is EPEVTQTPSHQVTQMGQEVILRCVPISNHLYFYWYRQILGQKVEFLVSFYNNEISEKSEIFDDQFSVERPDGSNFTLKIRSTKLEDSAMYFCAVYNPEQYFGPGTRLTVT.

The chain combines TRBV21-1 with TRBJ2-4; the DNA was not compared with TRBD2, the D call given in the table. TRBV21-1 is a documented pseudogene. The CDR3 extends over 15 amino acids. CDR3 residues: CGFRRISLAKNIQYF. DNA of the CDR3: TGTGGATTCAGGAGGATTTCCCTAGCCAAAAACATTCAGTACTTC.